This T cell receptor (beta chain) was retrieved from a study of STAT5B mutations in CD4+ large granular lymphocyte leukemia. Turning to this clone: The antigen is not known.

The study, taken as a whole, reports: The CD4+ versus CD8+ T-LGLL clonality difference may reflect limited sample size.

The germline V and J ends were trimmed by 3 bases and 9 bases, with 18 bases remaining between them. This CDR3 region has 14 residues. Germline V gene sequence: CDR1 SGHTA, CDR2 FQGNSA. This table comes from immunoSEQ multiplex PCR, and its TCRdb copy is limited to in-frame clones, with some not included. Of nearly 45,000 clones listed, 80% to 90% are singletons. The chain has TRBV7-2 and TRBJ2-7; no clear D. Sequenced input: CD4+ T cells from blood buffy coats. This receptor was identified in a human donor in good health. The CDR3 DNA reads TGTGCCAGCAGCTTCGGTGTGGCAGGAGACCGGCAGTACTTC. Protein sequence: CASSFGVAGDRQYF.